Following are 23 T cell receptor beta chains from one sample sequenced in a study of blood T cell repertoires in COVID-19. Clones were read by immunoSEQ multiplex PCR, and TCRdb kept only the in-frame ones, dropping some. The sample holds under 250,000 clones, 85% to 90% seen once. The specimen was peripheral blood. Receptors were obtained from a man in his sixties with acute or convalescent COVID-19.

The chain is built from TRBV6-2 or TRBV6-3 and TRBJ2-3; TRBD1 agrees at 10 bases. This CDR3 spans 18 amino acids. Losses at the gene ends were 4 bases for V and 5 bases for J; bases not matched to a gene: 15. CDR1 and CDR2 from the germline V gene are MNHEY and SVGEGT. Here the CDR3 DNA reads TGTGCCAGCAGTTCCCCTGACAGGGGGCGGAGGGGAGGAGATACGCAGTATTTT. This codes for CASSSPDRGRRGGDTQYF.

The chain is built from TRBV5-5 and TRBJ1-4; D call uncertain. The germline V gene has CDR1 SGHKS and CDR2 YYEKEE (reference sequence). Trimming took 2 bases from V and 2 from J, leaving 10 bases between them. This CDR3 comprises 15 residues. CDR3 loop: CASSLWGGTNEKLFF. The CDR3 DNA reads as TGTGCCAGCAGCTTATGGGGAGGTACTAATGAAAAACTGTTTTTT.

The chain couples TRBV24-1 to TRBJ1-3, with D uncertain. Germline V lookup: CDR1 KGHDR, CDR2 SFDVKD. The CDR3 loop spans 13 amino acids. Trimming took 4 bases from V and 4 from J, leaving 7 bases between them. CDR3 in DNA: TGTGCCACCAGTGACTTGGCGGGAAACACCATATATTTT. It codes for CATSDLAGNTIYF.

This chain uses TRBV5-4 with TRBJ2-5, with TRBD2 identical over 7 bases. J was trimmed by 2 bases and V by 0 bases; bases with no gene match: 7. The CDR3 contains 16 residues. In germline, CDR1 is SGHNT, CDR2 YYREEE (reference sequence). The DNA of the CDR3 is TGTGCCAGCAGCTTGGAGGCTAGCGGAAAACAAGAGACCCAGTACTTC. Amino acid sequence: CASSLEASGKQETQYF.

This chain joins TRBV28 and TRBJ1-2, with TRBD1 matching 8 bases. The germline CDR1 and CDR2 sequences are MDHEN and SYDVKM. V lost 7 bases to trimming and J lost 5 bases; unmatched junction nucleotides: 9. CDR3 length equals 14 residues. CDR3 sequence (DNA): TGTGCCAGCAACTTACAGGGGGAACCATATGGCTACACCTTC. This sequence encodes CASNLQGEPYGYTF.

V usage is TRBV19 and J usage is TRBJ2-1; 9 positions agree with TRBD2. Losses at the gene ends were 3 bases for V and 5 bases for J; bases not matched to a gene: 5. The length of the CDR3 is 15 residues. CDR1 is LNHDA and CDR2 is SQIVND in the germline V gene (reference sequence). For the CDR3, the DNA is TGTGCCAGTAGTATCCCGGGACTAGCCCACAATGAGCAGTTCTTC. This gives the protein CASSIPGLAHNEQFF. The complete variable domain, with remaining parts taken from reference TRBV19 and TRBJ2-1, reads DGGITQSPKYLFRKEGQNVTLSCEQNLNHDAMYWYRQDPGQGLRLIYYSQIVNDFQKGDIAEGYSVSREKKESFPLTVTSAQKNPTAFYLCASSIPGLAHNEQFFGPGTRLTVL.

This clone was recorded only once. The chain carries TRBV6-2 or TRBV6-3 and TRBJ2-7; 7 bases are shared with TRBD1. CDR3 length: 14 amino acids. The V gene end was trimmed by 5 bases and the J gene end by 3 bases; junction bases not matched to a gene: 7. Germline V gives CDR1 MNHEY, CDR2 SVGEGT. This CDR3 reads CASSGETGNYEQYF. In DNA form, the CDR3 reads TGTGCCAGCAGTGGGGAGACAGGGAACTACGAGCAGTACTTC.

J is TRBJ2-7 and V is TRBV19, with 9 bases that match TRBD1. V shed 7 bases and J 4 bases; nucleotides not matched to a gene: 8. The CDR3 consists of 14 residues. Per germline, CDR1 LNHDA and CDR2 SQIVND (reference sequence). For the CDR3, the DNA is TGTGCCAGTAATTCGAACAGGGGGCGGTACGAGCAGTACTTC. Translating it yields CASNSNRGRYEQYF.

The chain is built from TRBV5-4 and TRBJ1-2; 9 nucleotides line up with TRBD1. Germline values: CDR1 SGHNT, CDR2 YYREEE (reference sequence). With 5 bases clipped from V and 5 bases from J, the junction kept 4 bases outside the gene matches. The length of the CDR3 is 13 residues. The CDR3 nucleotides read TGTGCCAGCAGACGGACAGGGGAGTATGGCTACACCTTC. Protein: CASRRTGEYGYTF.

The V gene is TRBV5-4, the J gene TRBJ2-7, with D unclear. The germline gives CDR1 SGHNT, CDR2 YYREEE (reference sequence). Trimming pared 0 bases from V and 6 bases from J, leaving 10 bases between. This CDR3 is 13 amino acids long. The CDR3 spells CASSLELPREQYF. The DNA for the CDR3 is TGTGCCAGCAGCTTGGAACTTCCTCGCGAGCAGTACTTC.

The rearrangement joins TRBV7-2 to TRBJ1-2; 8 nucleotides align to TRBD1. With V trimmed by 5 bases and J by 0 bases, 5 bases remained unmatched. Germline-derived CDR1 and CDR2 are SGHTA and FQGNSA. This CDR3 region has 15 residues. The CDR3, as DNA: TGTGCCAGCAGCCTAGACAGGGGAACTAACTATGGCTACACCTTC. This codes for CASSLDRGTNYGYTF. The whole variable domain, remainder taken from reference TRBV7-2 and TRBJ1-2, is GAGVSQSPSNKVTEKGKDVELRCDPISGHTALYWYRQSLGQGLEFLIYFQGNSAPDKSGLPSDRFSAERTGGSVSTLTIQRTQQEDSAVYLCASSLDRGTNYGYTFGSGTRLTVV.

The V call is TRBV19, the J call TRBJ2-4; possible D gene TRBD2, 5 bases. The CDR3 is 20 residues long. Germline lookup yields CDR1 LNHDA and CDR2 SQIVND (reference sequence). Trimming pared 5 bases from V and 1 base from J, leaving 27 bases between. The CDR3 nucleotides are TGTGCCAGTAGTCTCCTACGGAGTACAGTCGGGGAGTCCGCCAAAAACATTCAGTACTTC. It yields the protein CASSLLRSTVGESAKNIQYF.

The chain links TRBV5-1 to TRBJ2-7, with TRBD2 identical over 12 bases. Germline V gene sequence: CDR1 SGHRS, CDR2 YFSETQ. The CDR3 covers 15 residues. V shed 4 bases, J shed 2 bases, and the junction held 4 bases outside the gene matches. CDR3 sequence: CASSTLAGGTYEQYF. The CDR3 DNA reads as TGCGCCAGCAGCACACTAGCGGGAGGAACCTACGAGCAGTACTTC.

V is TRBV7-8 and J is TRBJ2-1, with D hard to call. The CDR3 extends over 16 amino acids. Trimming pared 6 bases from V and 0 bases from J, leaving 15 bases between. Germline loops: CDR1 SGHVS, CDR2 FQNEAQ. CDR3 region: CASSPQSGTSYNEQFF. The DNA of the CDR3 is TGTGCCAGCAGTCCTCAATCCGGTACCTCCTACAATGAGCAGTTCTTC. The full variable domain, rest sourced from reference TRBV7-8 and TRBJ2-1, is GAGVSQSPRYKVAKRGQDVALRCDPISGHVSLFWYQQALGQGPEFLTYFQNEAQLDKSGLPSDRFFAERPEGSVSTLKIQRTQQEDSAVYLCASSPQSGTSYNEQFFGPGTRLTVL.

The V call is TRBV7-9, the J call TRBJ2-5, with 8 bases aligning to TRBD1. This CDR3 contains 14 residues. With 7 bases clipped from V and 4 bases from J, the junction kept 8 bases outside the gene matches. Germline loops: CDR1 SEHNR, CDR2 FQNEAQ (reference sequence). The CDR3 loop is CASTRQGMGETQYF. The CDR3 nucleotides are TGTGCCAGCACTAGACAGGGGATGGGAGAGACCCAGTACTTC.

V is TRBV5-1 and J is TRBJ1-1; TRBD1 matches at 7 bases. This CDR3 is built from 14 residues. The germline V gene has CDR1 SGHRS and CDR2 YFSETQ. V shed 2 bases, J shed 1 base, and the junction held 2 bases outside the gene matches. The DNA of the CDR3 is TGCGCCAGCAGCTTAAGGACAGGGAACACTGAAGCTTTCTTT. It translates to CASSLRTGNTEAFF. Looking up the rest from reference TRBV5-1 and TRBJ1-1 gives the full variable domain: KAGVTQTPRYLIKTRGQQVTLSCSPISGHRSVSWYQQTPGQGLQFLFEYFSETQRNKGNFPGRFSGRQFSNSRSEMNVSTLELGDSALYLCASSLRTGNTEAFFGQGTRLTVV.

This sequence joins TRBV6-2 or TRBV6-3 and TRBJ2-3, with 11 bases fitting TRBD2. V shed 3 bases and J 2 bases; nucleotides not matched to a gene: 13. The CDR3 sequence is 19 residues long. Germline V lookup: CDR1 MNHEY, CDR2 SVGEGT. The CDR3 DNA sequence: TGTGCCAGCAGTTATGATCCTCGGGGGACTAGCGGAATCACAGATACGCAGTATTTT. Protein product: CASSYDPRGTSGITDTQYF.

The rearrangement joins TRBV5-8 to TRBJ2-3; D gene unclear. The CDR3 is made up of 18 amino acids. Trimming removed 0 bases at V and 7 bases at J, with 24 bases between. Germline assignment: CDR1 SGHTS and CDR2 YDEGEE. CDR3 loop: CASSLVGGLPPGLYTQYF. CDR3 coding DNA: TGTGCCAGCAGCTTGGTTGGTGGGCTACCCCCTGGCTTGTATACGCAGTATTTT.

The chain joins TRBV7-2 to TRBJ2-7; 8 bases are a match to TRBD2. V shed 1 base, J shed 6 bases, and the junction held 8 bases outside the gene matches. The CDR3 is 15 amino acids. In germline, CDR1 is SGHTA, CDR2 FQGNSA. DNA for the CDR3: TGTGCCAGCAGCTTAGGACACAGCGGGAGTAGCGAGCAGTACTTC. As protein: CASSLGHSGSSEQYF. The variable domain in full, with the rest retrieved from reference TRBV7-2 and TRBJ2-7, is GAGVSQSPSNKVTEKGKDVELRCDPISGHTALYWYRQSLGQGLEFLIYFQGNSAPDKSGLPSDRFSAERTGGSVSTLTIQRTQQEDSAVYLCASSLGHSGSSEQYFGPGTRLTVT.

The chain employs TRBV7-2 and TRBJ2-6; D unclear. Germline V gene sequence: CDR1 SGHTA, CDR2 FQGNSA. V was cut by 6 bases and J by 0 bases, with 9 bases left in between. This CDR3 has 15 residues. The chain's CDR3 is CASRILSSGANVLTF. For the CDR3, the DNA is TGTGCCAGCAGGATTCTGAGCTCTGGGGCCAACGTCCTGACTTTC.

Only one count was recorded for this clone. The chain couples TRBV28 to TRBJ1-2; TRBD1 matches at 12 bases. CDR1 is MDHEN and CDR2 is SYDVKM in the germline V gene. The CDR3 sequence is 15 residues long. V shed 6 bases and J 4 bases; nucleotides not matched to a gene: 6. DNA of the CDR3: TGTGCCAGCAGGGGGACAGGGGGCATGGTCTATGGCTACACCTTC. Translation gives CASRGTGGMVYGYTF.

The chain recombines TRBV6-5 with TRBJ1-5; 9 bases fit TRBD1. CDR1 is MNHEY and CDR2 is SVGAGI in the germline V gene. V shed 8 bases, J shed 11 bases, and the junction held 7 bases outside the gene matches. This CDR3 contains 12 residues. CDR3 DNA sequence: TGTGCCAGCTCTATCCGGGACAGGGCCCAGCATTTT. Its protein product is CASSIRDRAQHF.

Details on this clone: The sample has other DNA sequences that encode this CDR3 too. The chain has TRBV5-1 and TRBJ1-1, with no clear D. Deletions cut 2 bases from V and 1 base from J, with 6 bases between. The CDR3 contains 13 residues. Germline V lookup: CDR1 SGHRS, CDR2 YFSETQ. The chain's CDR3 is CASSFRENTEAFF. The CDR3 DNA follows: TGCGCCAGCAGCTTCCGGGAGAACACTGAAGCTTTCTTT.